This T cell receptor (beta chain) was identified during a study of cytomegalovirus exposure and HLA in healthy donors. The CDR3 sequence is 11 residues long. Germline V gene sequence: CDR1 MDHEN, CDR2 SYDVKM. V was clipped by 7 bases and J by 3 bases, with 7 bases between them. Study results and limitations: Owing to their indistinguishability, certain V segments, notably TRBV6-2 and TRBV6-3, were excluded. Later analysis showed most CMV-associated TCR beta chains appearing HLA-restricted.

13 Jbeta primers and 60 Vbeta primers were used for the PCR. TCRdb keeps only in-frame clones here, not all; method: immunoSEQ multiplex PCR. The data contain some 130,000 clones, 60% to 80% of them singletons. Worth noting for this clone: What it binds is not known. The identical CDR3 is also encoded by other nucleotide sequences in the sample.

The chain has TRBV28 and TRBJ2-7, with D maybe TRBD1 (6 bases). The specimen sequenced was PBMCs. This TCR was recovered from a male donor in good health and CMV-seronegative. The CDR3, as DNA: TGTGCCAGCACACAGGGCTACGAGCAGTACTTC. It codes for CASTQGYEQYF.